The 25 T cell receptor beta chains given below trace back to one sample, sequenced in a study of T-cell memory formation after mild COVID-19. TCRdb redid the calling of the 5' RACE reads with MiXCR, one entry per CDR3 protein. The table includes a few hundred thousand distinct CDR3 sequences, more than 15% detected once. Input material: PBMCs or a T cell subset sorted from them (not recorded which). The receptors were gathered from a man aged 18 to 29 who had mild COVID-19 (a few samples of this study predate the infection). Cell type and time point are not known.

This clonotype was picked up many times. V is TRBV13 and J is TRBJ1-1; 9 nucleotides align to TRBD1. Germline V CDR1 and CDR2: PRHDT, FYEKMQ (reference sequence). The CDR3 length is 19 residues. V lost 3 bases to trimming and J lost 1 base; unmatched junction nucleotides: 15. Here the CDR3 reads CASSLPDRGKIGGNTEAFF. The CDR3 DNA is TGTGCCAGCAGCTTGCCGGACAGGGGTAAAATCGGTGGGAACACTGAAGCTTTCTTT.

This clonotype has just a few counts. This chain links TRBV20-1 with TRBJ1-2; D is undetermined. The CDR3 is 14 residues long. Per the germline V gene, CDR1 is DFQATT and CDR2 is SNEGSKA (reference sequence). Trimming removed 6 bases at V and 2 bases at J, with 16 bases between. Here the CDR3 reads CSAPGRGNNYGYTF. CDR3 DNA sequence: TGCAGTGCCCCGGGTCGCGGCAACAACTATGGCTACACCTTC.

The chain couples TRBV6-2 or TRBV6-3 to TRBJ2-7; 9 nucleotides align to TRBD1. CDR1 and CDR2 from the germline V gene are MNHEY and SVGEGT. The CDR3 contains 14 residues. J lost 3 bases, V lost 7 bases, and 7 bases had no gene match. CDR3 loop: CASTTGTGLYEQYF. The CDR3 DNA follows: TGTGCCAGCACAACCGGGACAGGGCTCTACGAGCAGTACTTC.

A few counts support this clonotype. The genes are TRBV3-1 and TRBJ1-2; no clear D. The ends were cut back, 6 bases at V and 2 bases at J, with 7 bases in the middle. The CDR3 spans 12 residues. Germline V gene lookup returns CDR1 LGHDT and CDR2 YNNKEL (reference sequence). Written as DNA, the CDR3 is TGTGCCAGCAGTCGACGGAACTATGGCTACACCTTC. This sequence encodes CASSRRNYGYTF.

This clonotype was seen a handful of times. The chain uses TRBV6-2 or TRBV6-3 and TRBJ1-5; D gene uncertain. CDR3 length equals 13 residues. Germline assignment: CDR1 MNHEY and CDR2 SVGEGT. V lost 3 bases and J 7 bases, leaving 10 bases between the germline ends. This CDR3 reads CASSYRPGQPQHF. As DNA, the CDR3 is TGTGCCAGCAGTTATCGCCCCGGACAGCCCCAGCATTTT.

This clonotype was detected only a few times. The chain carries TRBV7-9 and TRBJ2-7; D might be TRBD1 or TRBD2, each matching 5 bases. V lost 5 bases and J lost 5, with 13 bases in between. This CDR3 spans 13 amino acids. Germline assignment: CDR1 SEHNR and CDR2 FQNEAQ (reference sequence). The CDR3 sequence is CASSRGQGHEQYF. CDR3 DNA: TGTGCCAGCAGCCGAGGGCAGGGACACGAGCAGTACTTC.

This rearrangement joins TRBV29-1 to TRBJ1-6, with a tentative D call TRBD1 (5 bases). CDR1 is SQVTM and CDR2 is ANQGSEA in the germline V gene. The CDR3 covers 12 residues. V was shortened by 5 bases and J by 7 bases, with 9 bases between the two germline ends. The CDR3: CSVRQGNSPLHF. In DNA form, the CDR3 reads TGCAGCGTTCGGCAGGGAAATTCACCCCTCCACTTT.

This clonotype has more than one count but fewer than ten. The gene calls are TRBV12-3 or TRBV12-4 and TRBJ1-5; D possibly corresponds to TRBD1 (5 bases). V was shortened by 10 bases and J by 9 bases, with 19 bases between the two germline ends. This CDR3 spans 13 amino acids. The CDR3, as DNA: TGTGCCACCCAGGCGGGGCGGTTCGGGCCCCAGCATTTT. Translation gives CATQAGRFGPQHF.

This clonotype occurred a few times. The rearrangement joins TRBV7-6 to TRBJ1-2, with D maybe TRBD1 (5 bases). The CDR3 is 16 residues long. CDR1 and CDR2 from the germline V gene are SGHVS and FNYEAQ. The V gene lost 5 bases and the J gene lost 4 bases, with 20 bases spanning the gap. In nucleotides, the CDR3 is TGTGCCAGCAGCCTTGTACGGGACGGGGTAGCCTATGGCTACACCTTC. Residues: CASSLVRDGVAYGYTF.

This clonotype appeared a few times. The chain combines TRBV21-1 with TRBJ1-4. TRBV21-1 represents a pseudogene. This CDR3 spans 12 amino acids. CDR3 in DNA: TGTGCCAGCAGCAAAGGGGATGAAAAACTGTTTTTT. The encoded protein is CASSKGDEKLFF.

The chain employs TRBV24-1 and TRBJ1-1, with 10 bases lining up with TRBD1. The CDR3 has 14 amino acids. Trimming took 5 bases from V and 6 from J; bases not matched to a gene: 5. CDR1 and CDR2 from the germline V gene are KGHDR and SFDVKD. CDR3 DNA: TGTGCCACCAGTGCTGGACAGGGGGAACCTGAAGCTTTCTTT. It specifies CATSAGQGEPEAFF.

The V gene is TRBV4-3, the J gene TRBJ1-1; D might be TRBD1 (5 bases). Germline loops: CDR1 LGHNA, CDR2 YSLEER. This CDR3 has 15 amino acids. Trimming left V 0 bases short and J 7 bases short, with 15 bases between. The CDR3 region has the DNA TGCGCCAGCAGCCAAGATATTGGCAGGGCTTTTGAAGCTTTCTTT. The encoded protein is CASSQDIGRAFEAFF.

The gene calls are TRBV7-2 and TRBJ1-3, with 7 nucleotides matching TRBD1. Germline CDR1 SGHTA, CDR2 FQGNSA. The V segment lost 8 bases and the J segment 0 bases; nucleotides outside the gene matches: 10. This CDR3 is 16 amino acids long. The CDR3 nucleotides are TGTGCCAGCGGACGACAGGGAACCAACTCTGGAAACACCATATATTTT. Translating it yields CASGRQGTNSGNTIYF.

This chain links TRBV29-1 with TRBJ1-1; no clear D. Germline V gene data show CDR1 as SQVTM and CDR2 as ANQGSEA. The CDR3 sequence is 12 residues long. The V gene lost 8 bases and the J gene lost 5 bases, with 15 bases spanning the gap. The CDR3 loop is CSIIRVGTEAFF. CDR3 bases: TGCAGCATAATACGGGTGGGGACTGAAGCTTTCTTT.

This clonotype was counted a few times. As DNA, the CDR3 is TGCGCCAGCAGCTTGGACAGGAGAGATGAGCAGTTCTTC. Protein product: CASSLDRRDEQFF. V and J are TRBV5-1 and TRBJ2-1; perhaps TRBD1 as D (5 bases). Trimming removed 0 bases from V and 8 bases from J, with 9 bases in between. The CDR3 has 13 amino acids. Per germline, CDR1 SGHRS and CDR2 YFSETQ.

J is TRBJ2-6 and V is TRBV18; D might be TRBD1 (6 bases). V dropped 4 bases and J dropped 0 bases, with 13 bases sitting between them. The CDR3 is 17 amino acids. Per the germline V gene, CDR1 is KGHSH and CDR2 is LQKENI. CDR3 amino acids: CASSLGETGSGANVLTF. The CDR3 DNA sequence: TGTGCCAGCTCACTAGGGGAGACAGGCTCTGGGGCCAACGTCCTGACTTTC.

The chain uses TRBV4-3 and TRBJ2-1; D call uncertain. Germline CDR1 LGHNA, CDR2 YSLEER. This CDR3 is 14 amino acids long. V lost 0 bases and J lost 9, with 12 bases in between. The CDR3 DNA follows: TGCGCCAGCAGCCAAGACAACGGTTTGGGTGAGCAGTTCTTC. Translated, it gives CASSQDNGLGEQFF.

This clonotype was found a few times. The chain carries TRBV5-4 and TRBJ2-5; D ambiguous. The V gene's germline CDR1 is SGHNT and CDR2 YYREEE (reference sequence). V lost 4 bases and J lost 1, with 8 bases in between. The CDR3 sequence is 13 residues long. In nucleotides, the CDR3 is TGTGCCAGCAGCGACTGGAGCCAAGAGACCCAGTACTTC. It translates to CASSDWSQETQYF.

V is TRBV12-3 or TRBV12-4 and J is TRBJ1-2; D is undetermined. The CDR3 has 13 residues. The germline V and J ends were trimmed by 6 bases and 4 bases, with 12 bases remaining between them. The CDR3 bases are TGTGCCAGCAGCCCTACTGCACGCTATGGCTACACCTTC. Translation: CASSPTARYGYTF.

This chain uses TRBV7-9 with TRBJ1-6, with D possibly being TRBD1 (6 bases). The CDR3 runs 15 residues. The V gene's germline CDR1 is SEHNR and CDR2 FQNEAQ (reference sequence). The V end was cut by 5 bases, the J end by 8 bases, with 16 bases between. CDR3 sequence reads: CASSVRGVRYSPLHF. The CDR3 DNA reads as TGTGCCAGCAGCGTCAGGGGCGTGCGGTATTCACCCCTCCACTTT.

This clonotype showed up just a few times. The V gene is TRBV29-1, the J gene TRBJ2-2; D unresolved. Germline V CDR1 and CDR2: SQVTM, ANQGSEA. The CDR3 is 14 amino acids. V was clipped by 2 bases and J by 2 bases, with 9 bases between them. The CDR3 DNA reads TGCAGCGTTGAAAGACAACTTAACACCGGGGAGCTGTTTTTT. Protein sequence: CSVERQLNTGELFF.

This clonotype was recorded a few times. V usage is TRBV19 and J usage is TRBJ2-2; D not resolved. Germline CDR1 LNHDA, CDR2 SQIVND (reference sequence). The CDR3 spans 15 residues. Trimming removed 5 bases at V and 2 bases at J, with 12 bases between. CDR3 DNA: TGTGCCAGTAGTTCCCGGATGAGAAACACCGGGGAGCTGTTTTTT. Protein product: CASSSRMRNTGELFF.

The chain joins TRBV5-1 to TRBJ2-3; 13 positions agree with TRBD2. CDR1 and CDR2 (germline): SGHRS, YFSETQ. The CDR3 totals 18 residues. J was trimmed by 8 bases and V by 2 bases; bases with no gene match: 14. In DNA form, the CDR3 reads TGCGCCAGCAGCTTAGAGGGCCCGACTAGCGGGGGGCTTCGTACGCAGTATTTT. Translating it yields CASSLEGPTSGGLRTQYF.

In its sample, this clonotype was seen once. The CDR3 DNA follows: TGTGCCAGCAGTTTGGTTTCTCCTCTCTCTGGGGCCAACGTCCTGACTTTC. Translating it yields CASSLVSPLSGANVLTF. The chain has TRBV12-3 or TRBV12-4 and TRBJ2-6, with D uncertain. Trimming took 3 bases from V and 0 from J, leaving 12 bases between them. CDR3 length: 17 residues.

V gene TRBV20-1 combines with J gene TRBJ1-2; D is uncertain. The CDR3 sequence is 11 residues long. Trimming took off 3 bases at V and 3 bases at J, with 5 bases between the two ends. Germline loops: CDR1 DFQATT, CDR2 SNEGSKA (reference sequence). The CDR3 spells CSARWDYGYTF. The CDR3 nucleotides are TGCAGTGCTAGGTGGGACTATGGCTACACCTTC.